A single sample gave rise to the 14 T cell receptor beta chains below, sequenced in a study of CD8 T cells in Susac syndrome. With random hexamers, roughly 0.45 to 1 ug RNA was reverse transcribed. Using its own MiXCR run on the immunoSEQ multiplex PCR reads, TCRdb lists one record per CDR3 protein. The sample holds some 140,000 distinct CDR3 sequences, roughly 80% seen once. Sequenced sample: CD8+ T cells from PBMCs. The receptors were sampled from a human donor with multiple sclerosis.

DNA for the CDR3: TGCAGCGTTGTGGGGGGCTATGGCTACACCTTC. This gives the protein CSVVGGYGYTF. The chain recombines TRBV29-1 with TRBJ1-2, with a possible D match to TRBD1 (5 bases). The germline CDR1 and CDR2 sequences are SQVTM and ANQGSEA. V shed 4 bases and J shed 4 bases, with 7 bases lying between them. The CDR3 runs 11 residues. Full variable domain (missing parts from reference TRBV29-1 and TRBJ1-2): SAVISQKPSRDICQRGTSLTIQCQVDSQVTMMFWYRQQPGQSLTLIATANQGSEATYESGFVIDKFPISRPNLTFSTLTVSNMSPEDSSIYLCSVVGGYGYTFGSGTRLTVV.

The chain links TRBV7-2 to TRBJ2-2, with D perhaps TRBD1 (7 bases). This CDR3 region has 14 residues. Germline V gene lookup returns CDR1 SGHTA and CDR2 FQGNSA. V lost 6 bases and J lost 6, with 14 bases in between. CDR3 DNA sequence: TGTGCCAGCAGACACGACAGGGACTCCGGGGAGCTGTTTTTT. It codes for CASRHDRDSGELFF.

The chain joins TRBV7-9 to TRBJ2-1, with 12 positions matching TRBD2. The J segment lost 6 bases and the V segment lost 1 base, leaving 4 bases of the junction unmatched. The CDR3 is 16 amino acids. Germline V gene data show CDR1 as SEHNR and CDR2 as FQNEAQ (reference sequence). DNA for the CDR3: TGTGCCAGCAGCTTAGGACTAGCGGGAGTCAGCAATGAGCAGTTCTTC. It yields the protein CASSLGLAGVSNEQFF.

The genes are TRBV2 and TRBJ2-7; D is perhaps TRBD1 or TRBD2 (6 bases each). The germline V gene has CDR1 SNHLY and CDR2 FYNNEI. This CDR3 has 13 residues. V was pared by 1 base and J by 7 bases, with 11 bases between. CDR3 amino acids: CASSEGSGAEQYV. CDR3 bases: TGTGCCAGCAGTGAAGGGTCGGGGGCAGAGCAGTACGTC.

The chain recombines TRBV28 with TRBJ2-1; no definite D call. V was shortened by 4 bases and J by 2 bases, with 12 bases between the two germline ends. CDR3 size: 15 residues. Germline CDR1 and CDR2: MDHEN and SYDVKM. CDR3 bases: TGTGCCAGCAGTTCCCCCATGGGTACCTACAATGAGCAGTTCTTC. It is translated as CASSSPMGTYNEQFF.

The gene calls are TRBV30 and TRBJ1-1; D remains ambiguous. Germline V CDR1 and CDR2: GTSNPN, SVGIG (reference sequence). CDR3 length equals 15 residues. V lost 2 bases to trimming and J lost 0 bases, with 13 bases between them. Here the CDR3 DNA reads TGTGCCTGGAGTATTAGTTGGCCGTTGAACACTGAAGCTTTCTTT. Translating gives CAWSISWPLNTEAFF.

The chain employs TRBV20-1 and TRBJ2-7; tentatively, D is TRBD2 (5 bases). CDR1 is DFQATT and CDR2 is SNEGSKA in the germline V gene (reference sequence). V gave up 2 bases and J gave up 3 bases, with 5 bases separating them. The CDR3 is 11 residues long. In DNA form, the CDR3 reads TGCAGTGCTAGACGGGGCTACGAGCAGTACGTC. It codes for CSARRGYEQYV.

The chain links TRBV5-4 to TRBJ2-1, with 13 bases fitting TRBD2. The CDR3 is made up of 15 amino acids. J gave up 5 bases and V 4 bases, and 3 bases lay outside the gene matches. Germline lookup yields CDR1 SGHNT and CDR2 YYREEE (reference sequence). CDR3 loop: CASSAGTSGDNEQFF. DNA of the CDR3: TGTGCCAGCAGCGCAGGGACTAGCGGGGACAATGAGCAGTTCTTC.

The chain is built from TRBV29-1 and TRBJ2-1; tentatively, D is TRBD2 (6 bases). CDR1 SQVTM and CDR2 ANQGSEA come from the germline V gene. The length of the CDR3 is 15 residues. The V end was cut by 3 bases, the J end by 7 bases, with 19 bases between. The CDR3 sequence: CSVDWGERALNEQFF. In DNA, the CDR3 is TGCAGCGTTGATTGGGGGGAGCGTGCTTTAAATGAGCAGTTCTTC.

V and J are TRBV6-1 and TRBJ2-3; the D is unclear. V was pared by 4 bases and J by 2 bases, with 4 bases between. Germline-derived CDR1 and CDR2 are MNHNS and SASEGT. This CDR3 region has 12 residues. CDR3 region: CASSGDTDTQYF. CDR3 sequence (DNA): TGTGCCAGCAGTGGCGACACAGATACGCAGTATTTT.

The rearrangement links TRBV6-2 or TRBV6-3 to TRBJ2-5; D remains ambiguous. The CDR3 covers 13 residues. The germline CDR1 and CDR2 sequences are MNHEY and SVGEGT. Trimming left V 3 bases short and J 0 bases short, with 5 bases between. The CDR3 bases are TGTGCCAGCAGTTATCGGTACCAAGAGACCCAGTACTTC. It translates to CASSYRYQETQYF.

The rearrangement joins TRBV6-2 or TRBV6-3 to TRBJ1-2; D uncertain. The germline V gene encodes CDR1 MNHEY and CDR2 SVGEGT. The CDR3 sequence is 14 residues long. The V gene lost 6 bases and the J gene lost 8 bases, with 19 bases spanning the gap. The DNA of the CDR3 is TGTGCCAGCAGCCCACTCCAAGGGAGAGAGGGCTACACCTTC. It translates to CASSPLQGREGYTF.

The V gene is TRBV7-2, the J gene TRBJ2-4; TRBD2 aligns across 9 bases. Germline assignment: CDR1 SGHTA and CDR2 FQGNSA. The V gene end was trimmed by 5 bases and the J gene end by 5 bases; junction bases not matched to a gene: 16. The CDR3 totals 18 residues. CDR3 residues: CASSPSPRLAGKENIQYF. CDR3 nucleotides: TGTGCCAGCAGCCCCTCCCCTCGGCTAGCGGGAAAAGAAAACATTCAGTACTTC.

J is TRBJ2-3 and V is TRBV7-9, with D possibly TRBD1 on 6 matching bases. The ends were cut back, 0 bases at V and 3 bases at J, with 10 bases in the middle. The length of the CDR3 is 15 residues. Germline values: CDR1 SEHNR, CDR2 FQNEAQ (reference sequence). In DNA, the CDR3 is TGTGCCAGCAGCTTAGCTGTTGGGACAACAGATACGCAGTATTTT. This gives the protein CASSLAVGTTDTQYF.